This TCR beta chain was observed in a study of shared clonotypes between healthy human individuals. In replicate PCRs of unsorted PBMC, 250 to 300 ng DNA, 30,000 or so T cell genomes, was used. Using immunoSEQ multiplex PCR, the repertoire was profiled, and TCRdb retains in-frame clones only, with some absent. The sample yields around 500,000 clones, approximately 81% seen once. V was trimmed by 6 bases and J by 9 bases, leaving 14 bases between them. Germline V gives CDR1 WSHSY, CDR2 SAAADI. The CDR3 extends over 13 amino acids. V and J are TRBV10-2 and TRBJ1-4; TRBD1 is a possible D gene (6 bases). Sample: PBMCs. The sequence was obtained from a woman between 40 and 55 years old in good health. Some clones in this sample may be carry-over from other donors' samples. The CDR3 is CASSPGQFQKLFF. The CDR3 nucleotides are TGCGCCAGCAGCCCCGGACAGTTCCAAAAACTGTTTTTT.